The entry below describes one T cell receptor (beta chain). What it binds is not known. It may be a read error: a sequence one base away is much more abundant. Via MiXCR, TCRdb re-called the multiplex PCR reads, giving one row per CDR3 protein. This table has approximately 210,000 distinct CDR3 sequences, under 40% appearing once. The lymph nodes were axillary draining lymph nodes from breast cancer patients. The germline CDR1 and CDR2 sequences are ENHRY and SYGVKD. V dropped 4 bases and J dropped 1; count of bases not matched to a gene: 3. The length of the CDR3 is 15 residues. This entry comes from a study of breast tumors, draining lymph nodes, adjacent tissues. Study-wide results and limits: Compared with lymph nodes, tumors were less diverse; compared with nontumor tissue, more.

V is TRBV10-3 and J is TRBJ2-3; 9 bases are shared with TRBD2. Sequenced input: axillary lymph node tissue. This sequence originates from a female donor with breast cancer. Some clones in this sample may be carry-over from other donors' samples. CDR3 sequence reads: CAISAIAGGTDTQYF. DNA of the CDR3: TGTGCCATCAGTGCAATAGCGGGGGGCACAGATACGCAGTATTTT.